What follows are 28 T cell receptor beta chains derived from one specimen sequenced in a study of blood T cell repertoires in COVID-19. The data were produced by immunoSEQ multiplex PCR, yet TCRdb's version contains in-frame clones alone and is incomplete. The sample holds roughly 400,000 clones, about 90% seen once. The specimen sequenced was PBMCs or T cells enriched from blood (not recorded which). The origin of the receptors is a woman in her twenties or thirties who had recovered from COVID-19.

This clone was detected only once. The V and J genes are TRBV28 and TRBJ1-1; no clear D. V lost 4 bases, J lost 1 base, and 16 bases lay in between. There are 16 residues in the CDR3. CDR1 is MDHEN and CDR2 is SYDVKM in the germline V gene. In nucleotides, the CDR3 is TGTGCCAGCAGTTCGCTAAGCCGGGGTTCGAACACTGAAGCTTTCTTT. Translating gives CASSSLSRGSNTEAFF.

The rearrangement joins TRBV15 to TRBJ1-4; TRBD1 aligns across 9 bases. The CDR3 covers 16 residues. V shed 0 bases, J shed 7 bases, and the junction held 6 bases outside the gene matches. CDR1 is LNHNV and CDR2 is YYDKDF in the germline V gene (reference sequence). CDR3 residues: CATSRDGQGLGEKLFF. The CDR3 DNA is TGTGCCACCAGCAGAGATGGACAGGGGTTAGGTGAAAAACTGTTTTTT.

The chain links TRBV6-5 to TRBJ2-1; weak D call: TRBD2 (5 bases). The CDR3 runs 15 residues. Germline CDR1 MNHEY, CDR2 SVGAGI. The V and J ends lost 7 bases and 7 bases respectively, with 20 bases between them. CDR3 in DNA: TGTGCCAGCACCCCTGGATCTGAGGGCCGGAATGAGCAGTTCTTC. It yields the protein CASTPGSEGRNEQFF.

CDR3 nucleotides: TGTGCCTGGAGACCCCGGACAGGCATAGACTTCTTCTATGGCTACACCTTC. Its protein is CAWRPRTGIDFFYGYTF. The chain couples TRBV30 to TRBJ1-2, with 7 bases matching TRBD1. The V gene end was trimmed by 3 bases and the J gene end by 4 bases; junction bases not matched to a gene: 17. CDR3 length equals 17 residues. Germline V CDR1 and CDR2: GTSNPN, SVGIG (reference sequence).

The CDR3 spells CAWSVGAGNSNQPQHF. CDR3 in DNA: TGTGCCTGGAGTGTAGGGGCAGGGAACAGCAATCAGCCCCAGCATTTT. The gene calls are TRBV30 and TRBJ1-5, with a tentative D call TRBD1 (5 bases). The germline gives CDR1 GTSNPN, CDR2 SVGIG (reference sequence). With 0 bases removed from V and 1 base from J, the gap between germline ends came to 13 bases. This CDR3 contains 16 residues.

Of note for this clone: One end of the junction does not line up with germline, which may come from a read error. V is TRBV7-9 and J is TRBJ2-1; tentatively, D is TRBD2 (6 bases). Germline lookup yields CDR1 SEHNR and CDR2 FQNEAQ (reference sequence). This CDR3 is built from 13 residues. The CDR3 coding sequence is TGCGGGGAATTGGCGGGAAGTGGTAATGAGCAGTTCTTC. This sequence encodes CGELAGSGNEQFF.

The gene calls are TRBV13 and TRBJ1-1, with D possibly being TRBD1 (5 bases). This CDR3 has 14 residues. Germline assignment: CDR1 PRHDT and CDR2 FYEKMQ (reference sequence). V gave up 3 bases and J gave up 4 bases, with 12 bases separating them. The CDR3 loop is CASSFRDLGTEAFF. For the CDR3, the DNA is TGTGCCAGCAGCTTCCGGGACTTGGGCACTGAAGCTTTCTTT.

This sequence joins TRBV27 and TRBJ2-7, with D perhaps matching TRBD1 (6 bases). The germline V gene encodes CDR1 MNHEY and CDR2 SMNVEV (reference sequence). The CDR3 runs 14 residues. Between the trimmed V and J ends, which lost 9 bases and 1 base, there was a span of 16 bases. This chain's CDR3 is CASQDRLRSYEQYF. DNA of the CDR3: TGTGCCAGTCAAGACAGGCTTCGATCCTACGAGCAGTACTTC.

The rearrangement links TRBV7-9 to TRBJ2-5; TRBD1 aligns across 10 bases. Unmatched junction bases numbered 5, after V lost 5 bases and J lost 5 bases. Per the germline V gene, CDR1 is SEHNR and CDR2 is FQNEAQ (reference sequence). The CDR3 has 14 amino acids. This CDR3 is CASSRQGARETQYF. CDR3 in DNA: TGTGCCAGCAGCCGACAGGGGGCGCGGGAGACCCAGTACTTC.

The chain couples TRBV18 to TRBJ2-7; D remains ambiguous. This CDR3 comprises 15 residues. V gave up 2 bases and J gave up 0 bases, with 11 bases separating them. The germline CDR1 and CDR2 sequences are KGHSH and LQKENI. The CDR3 DNA sequence: TGTGCCAGCTCACCATTGGCGGAGAGCTCCTACGAGCAGTACTTC. This sequence encodes CASSPLAESSYEQYF.

Here the CDR3 DNA reads TGCGCCAGCAGCTTCAGTGGCAATCAGCCCCAGCATTTT. Amino acid sequence: CASSFSGNQPQHF. V and J are TRBV5-1 and TRBJ1-5; D remains unclear. Trimming took off 2 bases at V and 2 bases at J, with 5 bases between the two ends. Germline-derived CDR1 and CDR2 are SGHRS and YFSETQ. This CDR3 spans 13 amino acids. The full variable domain, rest sourced from reference TRBV5-1 and TRBJ1-5, is KAGVTQTPRYLIKTRGQQVTLSCSPISGHRSVSWYQQTPGQGLQFLFEYFSETQRNKGNFPGRFSGRQFSNSRSEMNVSTLELGDSALYLCASSFSGNQPQHFGDGTRLSIL.

The chain employs TRBV4-1 and TRBJ2-2, with a weak D call TRBD1 (6 bases). CDR1 is MGHRA and CDR2 is YSYEKL in the germline V gene. The V gene lost 3 bases and the J gene lost 8 bases, with 7 bases spanning the gap. The CDR3 loop spans 12 amino acids. Here the CDR3 reads CASSHRGGELFF. The CDR3 DNA reads as TGCGCCAGCAGCCACAGGGGAGGGGAGCTGTTTTTT.

This clone was detected a few times. V and J are TRBV6-6 and TRBJ2-2; 7 bases align to TRBD1. J lost 4 bases, V lost 5 bases, and 13 bases had no gene match. Germline CDR1 is MNHNY and CDR2 is SVGAGI (reference sequence). CDR3 size: 17 residues. The CDR3 loop is CASSPLPTGAVTGELFF. CDR3 nucleotide sequence: TGTGCCAGCAGTCCACTCCCCACAGGGGCTGTCACCGGGGAGCTGTTTTTT.

The chain carries TRBV29-1 and TRBJ2-2, with 9 bases lining up with TRBD1. Germline-derived CDR1 and CDR2 are SQVTM and ANQGSEA. There are 14 residues in the CDR3. The V segment lost 7 bases and the J segment 2 bases; nucleotides outside the gene matches: 5. The CDR3 DNA is TGCAGCGGGGGGACAGGGACCAACACCGGGGAGCTGTTTTTT. Amino acid sequence: CSGGTGTNTGELFF.

This clone appeared a few times. V and J are TRBV19 and TRBJ1-5; the D gene is possibly TRBD1 (6 bases). Germline CDR1 LNHDA, CDR2 SQIVND (reference sequence). The CDR3 extends over 15 amino acids. V lost 2 bases and J lost 4, with 12 bases in between. The CDR3 loop is CASSIFTGMNQPQHF. DNA for the CDR3: TGTGCCAGTAGTATATTCACAGGGATGAATCAGCCCCAGCATTTT.

The V call is TRBV29-1, the J call TRBJ2-5; 8 positions match TRBD1. V lost 8 bases, J lost 1 base, and 6 bases stayed unmatched. The length of the CDR3 is 13 residues. Germline V gene lookup returns CDR1 SQVTM and CDR2 ANQGSEA. CDR3 amino acids: CSLRQGSQETQYF. CDR3 in DNA: TGCAGCCTCAGACAGGGGTCCCAAGAGACCCAGTACTTC. Full variable domain (remainder filled in from reference TRBV29-1 and TRBJ2-5): SAVISQKPSRDICQRGTSLTIQCQVDSQVTMMFWYRQQPGQSLTLIATANQGSEATYESGFVIDKFPISRPNLTFSTLTVSNMSPEDSSIYLCSLRQGSQETQYFGPGTRLLVL.

As DNA, the CDR3 is TGTGCCAGCAGTTTAGAGACACGGTTTCAGTACTTC. Its translation: CASSLETRFQYF. This chain joins TRBV28 and TRBJ2-4; D gene ambiguous. Trimming removed 2 bases from V and 11 bases from J, with 10 bases in between. This CDR3 comprises 12 residues. The germline CDR1 and CDR2 sequences are MDHEN and SYDVKM.

V usage is TRBV11-2 and J usage is TRBJ1-2, with D possibly being TRBD1 (5 bases). Trimming left V 0 bases short and J 4 bases short, with 9 bases between. CDR1 is SGHAT and CDR2 is FQNNGV in the germline V gene. This CDR3 is 14 amino acids long. CDR3 amino acids: CASSLETRAYGYTF. The DNA of the CDR3 is TGTGCCAGCAGCTTAGAGACCAGGGCCTATGGCTACACCTTC. Using reference TRBV11-2 and TRBJ1-2 for the parts outside the CDR3, the full variable domain is EAGVAQSPRYKIIEKRQSVAFWCNPISGHATLYWYQQILGQGPKLLIQFQNNGVVDDSQLPKDRFSAERLKGVDSTLKIQPAKLEDSAVYLCASSLETRAYGYTFGSGTRLTVV.

The V and J genes are TRBV27 and TRBJ1-6; maybe TRBD1 (5 bases). The V and J ends lost 6 bases and 7 bases respectively, with 10 bases between them. The germline V gene encodes CDR1 MNHEY and CDR2 SMNVEV (reference sequence). The CDR3 sequence is 13 residues long. The CDR3 protein is CASRFTGNSPLHF. CDR3 bases: TGTGCCAGCAGGTTTACAGGAAATTCACCCCTCCACTTT.

The rearrangement links TRBV28 to TRBJ2-6, with D perhaps matching TRBD1 (5 bases). The germline CDR1 and CDR2 sequences are MDHEN and SYDVKM. This CDR3 comprises 15 residues. The V gene lost 1 base and the J gene lost 2 bases, with 6 bases spanning the gap. The CDR3 DNA sequence: TGTGCCAGCAGTTTATTCAGGGCTGGGGCCAACGTCCTGACTTTC. This encodes CASSLFRAGANVLTF.

The chain joins TRBV27 to TRBJ1-1; 9 bases agree with TRBD1. V lost 6 bases, J lost 7 bases, and 6 bases stayed unmatched. Germline CDR1 and CDR2: MNHEY and SMNVEV (reference sequence). There are 13 residues in the CDR3. The CDR3 here is CASSYGQGYEAFF. CDR3 coding DNA: TGTGCCAGCAGCTACGGACAGGGGTATGAAGCTTTCTTT.

This chain uses TRBV4-2 with TRBJ1-1; D may be TRBD1 (6 bases). Germline CDR1 LGHNA, CDR2 YNFKEQ. V dropped 0 bases and J dropped 3 bases, with 11 bases sitting between them. This CDR3 spans 15 amino acids. In DNA form, the CDR3 reads TGTGCCAGCAGCCAAGATCAGGGGTGGCACACTGAAGCTTTCTTT. Translated, it gives CASSQDQGWHTEAFF.

The chain uses TRBV18 and TRBJ2-7; 10 positions agree with TRBD1. The CDR3 runs to 13 residues. Germline V gives CDR1 KGHSH, CDR2 LQKENI. Trimming cost V 6 bases and J 5 bases; bases outside gene matches: 4. CDR3 sequence: CASSEGQGNEQYF. DNA for the CDR3: TGTGCCAGCTCGGAGGGACAGGGGAACGAGCAGTACTTC.

The rearrangement uses TRBV4-3 and TRBJ2-5, with D possibly being TRBD1 (5 bases). The CDR3 spans 15 residues. CDR1 is LGHNA, CDR2 YSLEER, per germline. V was trimmed by 4 bases and J by 5 bases, leaving 17 bases between them. The CDR3 region has the DNA TGCGCCAGCAGCCCCGAAGCCAGGGCGAGGGAGACCCAGTACTTC. Protein product: CASSPEARARETQYF.

The DNA for the CDR3 is TGTGCCAGCAGCCACGAGGGAGGGACCTACAATGAGCAGTTCTTC. Translation gives CASSHEGGTYNEQFF. This chain connects TRBV3-1 (or the pseudogene TRBV3-2) to TRBJ2-1, with 7 positions matching TRBD2. The V segment lost 3 bases and the J segment 2 bases; nucleotides outside the gene matches: 4. The CDR3 covers 15 residues. Germline CDR1 and CDR2: LGHDT and YNNKEL (reference sequence).

This clone was seen a handful of times. V is TRBV4-1 and J is TRBJ1-3; tentatively, D is TRBD1 (6 bases). CDR1 and CDR2 from the germline V gene are MGHRA and YSYEKL. CDR3 length equals 14 residues. V was clipped by 6 bases and J by 0 bases, with 9 bases between them. The chain's CDR3 is CASRTGRSGNTIYF. DNA for the CDR3: TGCGCCAGCAGGACAGGCCGCTCTGGAAACACCATATATTTT.

The gene calls are TRBV2 and TRBJ1-6, with D perhaps matching TRBD1 (6 bases). This CDR3 has 18 residues. Germline V CDR1 and CDR2: SNHLY, FYNNEI. Trimming cost V 3 bases and J 12 bases, with 27 bases left between them. The CDR3 loop is CASSDGGHGVPYGEPLHF. Written as DNA, the CDR3 is TGTGCCAGCAGTGACGGGGGGCATGGAGTACCCTACGGTGAACCCCTCCACTTT.

This chain connects TRBV4-1 to TRBJ2-2; D remains ambiguous. Between the trimmed V and J ends, which lost 5 bases and 1 base, there was a span of 11 bases. From germline, CDR1 is MGHRA and CDR2 YSYEKL. There are 15 residues in the CDR3. The CDR3 DNA reads as TGCGCCAGCAGCGCCTGGGCAGGGAACACCGGGGAGCTGTTTTTT. Its protein is CASSAWAGNTGELFF.